One and the same sample provided the 6 T cell receptor beta chains below, sequenced in a study of blood T cell repertoires in COVID-19 (dated by TCRdb to the early 2020s). Library creation used the immunoSEQ multiplex PCR assay. Drawn from immuneACCESS, this table holds only the in-frame rearrangements with V and J called that TCRdb kept. Clones are partly lost; checked studies trace under half to an unresolved V gene and leave the rest unexplained. Counted in this sample were about 140,000 clones; roughly 84% of them appeared once. The ten largest make up approximately 8% of the sample. The sequenced material came from peripheral blood. Source of these receptors: a woman aged 60-75 years with acute or convalescent COVID-19.

In its sample, this clone was seen a few times. The V call is TRBV7-9, the J call TRBJ1-1; weak D call: TRBD1 (5 bases). Trimming stripped 1 base from V and 4 bases from J, with 16 bases between. This CDR3 is 16 amino acids long. CDR1 SEHNR and CDR2 FQNEAQ come from the germline V gene (reference sequence). The CDR3 sequence is CASSLGAGPRATEAFF. As DNA, the CDR3 is TGTGCCAGCAGCTTAGGGGCAGGGCCACGGGCCACTGAAGCTTTCTTT.

Ten or more counts support this clone. The V call is TRBV20-1, the J call TRBJ1-2; D is possibly TRBD1 (5 bases). This CDR3 region has 14 residues. The germline V gene has CDR1 DFQATT and CDR2 SNEGSKA (reference sequence). Trimming shortened V by 3 bases and J by 0 bases, and 11 bases separated the two germline ends. The CDR3 protein is CSASLTVTNYGYTF. CDR3 nucleotides: TGCAGTGCTAGTTTGACAGTAACTAACTATGGCTACACCTTC.

The chain links TRBV6-5 to TRBJ2-3; TRBD1 agrees at 9 bases. This CDR3 is built from 16 residues. Germline V gene data show CDR1 as MNHEY and CDR2 as SVGAGI. The V and J ends lost 2 bases and 3 bases, in that order; junction bases with no gene match: 6. This CDR3 is CASSYRRTGDTDTQYF. Here the CDR3 DNA reads TGTGCCAGCAGTTACCGCCGGACAGGGGATACAGATACGCAGTATTTT.

V gene TRBV9 combines with J gene TRBJ2-7, with 9 positions matching TRBD1. The V segment lost 0 bases and the J segment 5 bases; nucleotides outside the gene matches: 6. This CDR3 spans 15 amino acids. CDR1 and CDR2 from the germline V gene are SGDLS and YYNGEE. This CDR3 reads CASSVGPGQGDEQYF. CDR3 bases: TGTGCCAGCAGCGTAGGCCCGGGACAGGGAGACGAGCAGTACTTC.

J is TRBJ2-7 and V is TRBV4-2; 9 positions agree with TRBD2. Trimming took 4 bases from V and 3 from J; bases not matched to a gene: 7. The CDR3 contains 15 residues. Germline V gene sequence: CDR1 LGHNA, CDR2 YNFKEQ. The CDR3: CASSRRLADNYEQYF. Here the CDR3 DNA reads TGTGCCAGCAGCCGAAGACTAGCGGACAACTACGAGCAGTACTTC.

CDR3 nucleotide sequence: TGTGCCAGCAGCCAAGATGGACAGGGCTATGGCTACACCTTC. Amino acids: CASSQDGQGYGYTF. The chain has TRBV3-1 (or the pseudogene TRBV3-2) and TRBJ1-2, with TRBD1 identical over 8 bases. The V gene end was trimmed by 0 bases and the J gene end by 4 bases; junction bases not matched to a gene: 1. The germline V gene has CDR1 LGHDT and CDR2 YNNKEL (reference sequence). This CDR3 contains 14 residues.